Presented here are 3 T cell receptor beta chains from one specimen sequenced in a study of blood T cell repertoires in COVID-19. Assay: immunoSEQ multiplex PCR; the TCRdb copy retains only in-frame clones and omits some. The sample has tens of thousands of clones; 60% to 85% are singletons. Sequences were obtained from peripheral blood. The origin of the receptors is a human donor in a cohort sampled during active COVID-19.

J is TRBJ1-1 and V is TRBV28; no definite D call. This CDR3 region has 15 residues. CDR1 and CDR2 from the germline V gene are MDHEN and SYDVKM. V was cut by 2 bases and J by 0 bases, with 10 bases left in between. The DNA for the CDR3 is TGTGCCAGCAGTTTAACTACGGTAATGAACACTGAAGCTTTCTTT. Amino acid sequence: CASSLTTVMNTEAFF.

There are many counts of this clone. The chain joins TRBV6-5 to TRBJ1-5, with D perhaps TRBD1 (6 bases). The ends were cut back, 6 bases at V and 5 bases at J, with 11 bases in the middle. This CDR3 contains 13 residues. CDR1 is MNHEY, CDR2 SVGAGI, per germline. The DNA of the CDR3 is TGTGCCAGCAGAAGGGGGACCGATCAGCCCCAGCATTTT. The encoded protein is CASRRGTDQPQHF.

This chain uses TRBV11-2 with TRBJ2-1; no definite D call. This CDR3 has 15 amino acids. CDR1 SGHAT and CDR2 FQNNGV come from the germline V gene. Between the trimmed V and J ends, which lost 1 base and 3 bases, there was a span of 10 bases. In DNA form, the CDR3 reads TGTGCCAGCAGCTTAGGGGCAGTAGTCTACAATGAGCAGTTCTTC. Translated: CASSLGAVVYNEQFF.